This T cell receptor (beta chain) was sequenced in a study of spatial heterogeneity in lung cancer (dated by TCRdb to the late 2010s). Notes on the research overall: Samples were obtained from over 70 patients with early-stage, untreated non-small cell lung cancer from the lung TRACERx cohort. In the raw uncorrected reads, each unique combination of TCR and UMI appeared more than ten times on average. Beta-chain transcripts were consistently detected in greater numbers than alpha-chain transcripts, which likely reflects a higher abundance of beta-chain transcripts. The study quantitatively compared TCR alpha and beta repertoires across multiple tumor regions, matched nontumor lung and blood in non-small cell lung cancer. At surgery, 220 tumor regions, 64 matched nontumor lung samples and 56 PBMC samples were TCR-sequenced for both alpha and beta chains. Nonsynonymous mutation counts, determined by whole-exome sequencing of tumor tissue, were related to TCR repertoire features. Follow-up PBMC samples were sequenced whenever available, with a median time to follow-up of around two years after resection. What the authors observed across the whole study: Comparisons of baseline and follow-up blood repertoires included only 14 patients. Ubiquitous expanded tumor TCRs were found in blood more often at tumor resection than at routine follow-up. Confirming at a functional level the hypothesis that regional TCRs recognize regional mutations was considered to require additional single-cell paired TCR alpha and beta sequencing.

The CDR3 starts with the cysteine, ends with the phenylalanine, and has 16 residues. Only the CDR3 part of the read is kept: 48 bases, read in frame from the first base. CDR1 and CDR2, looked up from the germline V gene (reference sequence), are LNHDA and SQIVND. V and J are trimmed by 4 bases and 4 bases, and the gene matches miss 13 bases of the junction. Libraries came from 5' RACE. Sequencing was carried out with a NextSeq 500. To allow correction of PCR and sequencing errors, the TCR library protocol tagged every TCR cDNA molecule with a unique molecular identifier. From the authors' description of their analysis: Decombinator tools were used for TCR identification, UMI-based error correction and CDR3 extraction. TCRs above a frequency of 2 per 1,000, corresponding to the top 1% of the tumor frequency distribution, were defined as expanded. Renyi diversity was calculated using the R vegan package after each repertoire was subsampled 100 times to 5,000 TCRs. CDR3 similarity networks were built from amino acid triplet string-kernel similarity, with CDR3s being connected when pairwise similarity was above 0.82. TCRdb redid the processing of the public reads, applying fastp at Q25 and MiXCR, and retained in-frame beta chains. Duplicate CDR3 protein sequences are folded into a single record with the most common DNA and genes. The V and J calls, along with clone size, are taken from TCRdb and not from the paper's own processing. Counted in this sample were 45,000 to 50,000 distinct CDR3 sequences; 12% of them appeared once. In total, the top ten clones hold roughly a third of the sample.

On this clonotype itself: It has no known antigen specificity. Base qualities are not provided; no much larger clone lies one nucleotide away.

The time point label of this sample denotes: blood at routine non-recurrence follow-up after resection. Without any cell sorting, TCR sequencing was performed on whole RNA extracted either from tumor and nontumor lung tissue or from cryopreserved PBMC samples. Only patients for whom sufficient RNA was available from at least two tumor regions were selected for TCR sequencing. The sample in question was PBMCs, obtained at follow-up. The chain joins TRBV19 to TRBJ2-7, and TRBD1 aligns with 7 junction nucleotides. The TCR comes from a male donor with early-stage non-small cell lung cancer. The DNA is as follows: TGTGCCAGTAGTACCCAAGGGGGCAGGGTTGGTTACGAGCAGTACTTC. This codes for CASSTQGGRVGYEQYF.